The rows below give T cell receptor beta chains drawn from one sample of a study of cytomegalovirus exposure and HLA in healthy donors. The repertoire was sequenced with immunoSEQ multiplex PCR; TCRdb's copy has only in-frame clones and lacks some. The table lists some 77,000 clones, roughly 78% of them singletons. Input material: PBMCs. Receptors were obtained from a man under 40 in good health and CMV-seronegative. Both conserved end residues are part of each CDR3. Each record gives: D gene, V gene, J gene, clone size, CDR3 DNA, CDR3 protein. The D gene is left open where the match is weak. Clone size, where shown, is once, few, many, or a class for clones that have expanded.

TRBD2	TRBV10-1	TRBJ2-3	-	TGCGCCAGCAGTGAGGTCGGGGGGTTGATCACAGATACGCAGTATTTT	CASSEVGGLITDTQYF
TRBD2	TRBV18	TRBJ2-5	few	TGTGCCAGCTCATCAACAGCGGGACTCTCAGAGACCCAGTACTTC	CASSSTAGLSETQYF
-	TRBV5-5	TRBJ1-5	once	TGTGCCAGCAGCTTGGACGGGGATAGCAATCAGCCCCAGCATTTT	CASSLDGDSNQPQHF
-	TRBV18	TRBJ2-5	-	TGTGCCAGCTCACCACGGACTCCGGAGACCCAGTACTTC	CASSPRTPETQYF
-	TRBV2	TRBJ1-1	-	TGTGCCGTCCAATCTGTGGGCTTCGCCACTGAAGCTTTCTTT	CAVQSVGFATEAFF
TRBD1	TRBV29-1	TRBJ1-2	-	TGCAGCGTTGACTTCGGACAGGGGGCGTATGGCTACACCTTC	CSVDFGQGAYGYTF
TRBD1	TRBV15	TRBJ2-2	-	TGTGCCACCAGCCCTGACAGGGGCAACACCGGGGAGCTGTTTTTT	CATSPDRGNTGELFF
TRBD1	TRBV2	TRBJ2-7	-	TGTGCCAGCTCGACCGGGGGACAGGGGTCCTACGAGCAGTACTTC	CASSTGGQGSYEQYF
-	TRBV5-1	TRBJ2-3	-	TGCGCCAGCAGCTTGGACCGGAGGGAGAGGGTGGGAGATACGCAGTATTTT	CASSLDRRERVGDTQYF
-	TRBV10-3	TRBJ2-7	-	TGTGCCATTGGGGGGGGCTCAGGCTACGAGCAGTACTTC	CAIGGGSGYEQYF
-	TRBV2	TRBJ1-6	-	TGTGCCAGCAGTACCGAGGGAGGTGGTTCACCCCTCCACTTT	CASSTEGGGSPLHF
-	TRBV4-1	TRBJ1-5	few	TGCGCCAGCAGCCAAGATGTTGGGAGACAGGATCAGCCCCAGCATTTT	CASSQDVGRQDQPQHF
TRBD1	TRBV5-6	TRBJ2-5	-	TGTGCCAGCAGCCGGGGACAGAGGGTGGAGACCCAGTACTTC	CASSRGQRVETQYF
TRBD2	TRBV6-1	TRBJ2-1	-	TGTGCCAGCATCGAGCCGGGACTAGCGGAGAATGAGCAGTTCTTC	CASIEPGLAENEQFF
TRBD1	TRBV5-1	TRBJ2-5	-	TGCGCCAGCAGCTGGGCCTCACAGGGGACGCAAGAGACCCAGTACTTC	CASSWASQGTQETQYF
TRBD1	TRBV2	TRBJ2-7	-	TGTGCCAGCAGGGAAGGACAGGGGGCCCACGAGCAGTACTTC	CASREGQGAHEQYF
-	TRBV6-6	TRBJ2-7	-	TGTGCCAGCACTGTTACTTTAAGCTCCTACGAGCAGTACTTC	CASTVTLSSYEQYF
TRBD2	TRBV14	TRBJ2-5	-	TGTGCCAGCAGCGAGCTAGCGGGAGACCTCCAGGCCACCCAGTACTTC	CASSELAGDLQATQYF
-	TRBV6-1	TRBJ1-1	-	TGTGCCAGCAGTGTTTCACAGGGAGCCGCGAACACTGAAGCTTTCTTT	CASSVSQGAANTEAFF
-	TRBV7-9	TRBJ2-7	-	TGTGCCAGCAGCTTATTGAAAGGGCAGGGGAGCGACGAGCAGTACTTC	CASSLLKGQGSDEQYF
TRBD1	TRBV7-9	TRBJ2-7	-	TGTGCCAGCAGCACAGGGGTCGAGCAGTACTTC	CASSTGVEQYF
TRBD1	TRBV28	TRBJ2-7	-	TGTGCCAGCTTCGGACAGGGGGACGCGCGCGGCTCCTACGAGCAGTACTTC	CASFGQGDARGSYEQYF
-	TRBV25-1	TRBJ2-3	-	TGTGCCAGCACCTTGACTACGGACACAGATACGCAGTATTTT	CASTLTTDTDTQYF
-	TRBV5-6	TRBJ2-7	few	TGTGCCAGCAGCCGAAGACGGACAGCTGACGAGCAGTACTTC	CASSRRRTADEQYF
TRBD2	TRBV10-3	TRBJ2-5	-	TGTGCCATCTCTAGCGGGAACCAAGAGACCCAGTACTTC	CAISSGNQETQYF
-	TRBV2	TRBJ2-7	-	TGTGCCAGCGGCCGCTGGCAGTCCGCCTACGAGCAGTACTTC	CASGRWQSAYEQYF
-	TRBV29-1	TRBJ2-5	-	TGCGGCTTCGTGGGGGGACTCCAAGAGACCCAGTACTTC	CGFVGGLQETQYF
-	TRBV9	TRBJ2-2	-	TGTGCCAGCAGCGTAAATGTAAACACCGGGGAGCTGTTTTTT	CASSVNVNTGELFF
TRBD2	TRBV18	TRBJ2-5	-	TGTGCCAGCTCACCAGGACTAGAAGAGACCCAGTACTTC	CASSPGLEETQYF
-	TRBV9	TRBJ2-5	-	TGTGCCAGCAGCGTAGATGGGATTTCTCCGGGGCAAGAGACCCAGTACTTC	CASSVDGISPGQETQYF
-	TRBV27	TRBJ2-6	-	TGTGCCAGCTATCCCGTTGGTCGTCAGGGGGGCGGGGCCAACGTCCTGACTTTC	CASYPVGRQGGGANVLTF
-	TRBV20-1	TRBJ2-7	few	TGCAGTGCCACAGGGACCTACGAGCAGTACTTC	CSATGTYEQYF
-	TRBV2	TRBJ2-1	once	TGTGCCAGCAGTGAATCCCCCATCACTAGCCTGTACAATGAGCAGTTCTTC	CASSESPITSLYNEQFF
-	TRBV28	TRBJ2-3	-	TGTGCCAGCAGCCAGGGGACAGATACGCAGTATTTT	CASSQGTDTQYF
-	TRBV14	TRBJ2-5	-	TGTGCCAGCAGCCCGAGGCTCCAAGAGACCCAGTACTTC	CASSPRLQETQYF
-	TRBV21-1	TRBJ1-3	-	TGTGCCAGCAGAGAGCCGGGAAACACCATATATTTT	CASREPGNTIYF
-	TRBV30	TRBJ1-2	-	TGTGCCTGGAGCCGGGTTTTTTATGGCTACACCTTC	CAWSRVFYGYTF
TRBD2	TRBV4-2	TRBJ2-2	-	TGTGCCAGCGCCCCCCGGACTAGCGGGAACACCGGGGAGCTGTTTTTT	CASAPRTSGNTGELFF
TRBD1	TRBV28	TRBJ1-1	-	TGTGCCAGCAGTGGGGGACAGGGAAACACTGAAGCTTTCTTT	CASSGGQGNTEAFF
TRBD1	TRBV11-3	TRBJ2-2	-	TGTGCCAGCAGCCCGGACAGGGGATTCACCGGGGAGCTGTTTTTT	CASSPDRGFTGELFF
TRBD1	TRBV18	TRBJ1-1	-	TGTGCCAGCTCGACGGACAGGGGGCGGGTGAACACTGAAGCTTTCTTT	CASSTDRGRVNTEAFF
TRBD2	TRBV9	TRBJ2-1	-	TGTGCCAGCAGCAGGGCCAGCGGGGGGGCGTATGAGCAGTTCTTC	CASSRASGGAYEQFF
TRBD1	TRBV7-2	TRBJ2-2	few	TGTCCCAGCAGCATGACAGGGGCCGGCACCGGGGAGCTGTTTTTT	CPSSMTGAGTGELFF
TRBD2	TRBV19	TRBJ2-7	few	TGTGCCAGTAGTTTGTCCGGGAGGGCCCGGTACGAGCAGTACTTC	CASSLSGRARYEQYF
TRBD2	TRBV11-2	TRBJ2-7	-	TGTGCCAGCAGCTTAGAGGGACGGGAGGCGGGCGAGCAGTACTTC	CASSLEGREAGEQYF
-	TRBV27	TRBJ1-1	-	TGTGCCAGCAGTTTATCGGCGAACACTGAAGCTTTCTTT	CASSLSANTEAFF
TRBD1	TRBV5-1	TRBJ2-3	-	TGCGCCAGCAGCTTGGGGGACAGCTACACAGATACGCAGTATTTT	CASSLGDSYTDTQYF